These 21 T cell receptor beta chains were all obtained from the same sample, sequenced in a study of Ad26.COV2.S vaccination and SARS-CoV-2 variants. Clones were sequenced by immunoSEQ multiplex PCR, and TCRdb holds only the in-frame ones, with some missing. Altogether more than 150,000 clones are present, about 83% being singletons, with the ten largest covering 5% to 6.5%. The sample in question was peripheral blood, obtained after recovery from COVID-19. The receptor set was obtained from a human donor who had recovered from COVID-19.

J is TRBJ2-1 and V is TRBV7-3; D may be TRBD2 (5 bases). The germline gives CDR1 SGHTA, CDR2 FQGTGA. The CDR3 loop spans 15 amino acids. Deletions cut 5 bases from V and 8 bases from J, with 19 bases between. The CDR3, as DNA: TGTGCCAGCAGCATTAGCCCGAGGGAGAGGGATGAGCAGTTCTTC. It translates to CASSISPRERDEQFF. The full variable domain, its missing parts supplied by reference TRBV7-3 and TRBJ2-1, is GAGVSQTPSNKVTEKGKYVELRCDPISGHTALYWYRQSLGQGPEFLIYFQGTGAADDSGLPNDRFFAVRPEGSVSTLKIQRTERGDSAVYLCASSISPRERDEQFFGPGTRLTVL.

The chain combines TRBV7-9 with TRBJ2-1; the match to TRBD1 covers 7 bases. CDR1 and CDR2 from the germline V gene are SEHNR and FQNEAQ (reference sequence). V gave up 5 bases and J gave up 8 bases; unmatched junction bases: 9. This CDR3 is 14 amino acids long. The CDR3 is CASSPGTASHEQFF. Here the CDR3 DNA reads TGTGCCAGCAGCCCCGGGACAGCAAGCCATGAGCAGTTCTTC.

This clone was detected only once. The V and J genes are TRBV9 and TRBJ1-3; 7 bases fit TRBD1. V was clipped by 4 bases and J by 3 bases; unmatched bases: 13. The CDR3 sequence is 17 residues long. Germline V gene sequence: CDR1 SGDLS, CDR2 YYNGEE. CDR3 bases: TGTGCCAGCAGCTTTCAGACAGGGACTACTCTTGGAAACACCATATATTTT. It is translated as CASSFQTGTTLGNTIYF. The whole variable domain, remainder taken from reference TRBV9 and TRBJ1-3, is DSGVTQTPKHLITATGQRVTLRCSPRSGDLSVYWYQQSLDQGLQFLIQYYNGEERAKGNILERFSAQQFPDLHSELNLSSLELGDSALYFCASSFQTGTTLGNTIYFGEGSWLTVV.

This clone was counted only a few times. This chain connects TRBV4-1 to TRBJ2-1, with TRBD2 matching over 11 bases. The J segment lost 4 bases and the V segment lost 4 bases, leaving 3 bases of the junction unmatched. The CDR3 totals 15 residues. Looked up from germline, CDR1 is MGHRA and CDR2 is YSYEKL. CDR3 sequence reads: CASSRGTSGYNEQFF. For the CDR3, the DNA is TGCGCCAGCAGCCGAGGGACTAGCGGATACAATGAGCAGTTCTTC.

Concerning this clone itself: The sample contains more than one DNA sequence encoding this CDR3. The rearrangement links TRBV27 to TRBJ2-2; no reliable D call. Germline assignment: CDR1 MNHEY and CDR2 SMNVEV (reference sequence). The CDR3 contains 14 residues. Trimming took 6 bases from V and 6 from J, leaving 14 bases between them. Written as DNA, the CDR3 is TGTGCCAGCAGCCTGGGGTCCTCAGCCGGGGAGCTGTTTTTT. Encoded protein: CASSLGSSAGELFF.

The V and J genes are TRBV7-8 and TRBJ2-5; TRBD2 might be the D (6 bases). The ends were cut back, 5 bases at V and 5 bases at J, with 18 bases in the middle. CDR1 and CDR2 from the germline V gene are SGHVS and FQNEAQ. The CDR3 extends over 15 amino acids. The CDR3 loop reads CASSPPGLALETQYF. The CDR3 DNA sequence: TGTGCCAGCAGCCCGCCGGGACTCGCCCTGGAGACCCAGTACTTC.

The J gene is TRBJ1-4, the V gene TRBV2, with a tentative D call TRBD1 (5 bases). CDR1 and CDR2 from the germline V gene are SNHLY and FYNNEI. This CDR3 region has 17 residues. The germline V and J ends were trimmed by 6 bases and 2 bases, with 19 bases remaining between them. The DNA for the CDR3 is TGTGCCAGCAGCGAGAGGCGGGCAGGGAATACTAATGAAAAACTGTTTTTT. Protein: CASSERRAGNTNEKLFF.

The rearrangement joins TRBV19 to TRBJ2-1; perhaps TRBD2 as D (6 bases). This CDR3 is built from 14 residues. Germline V gene data show CDR1 as LNHDA and CDR2 as SQIVND (reference sequence). Trimming pared 4 bases from V and 10 bases from J, leaving 17 bases between. CDR3 residues: CASSSVQGGKEQFF. CDR3 DNA: TGTGCCAGTAGTAGTGTCCAGGGAGGCAAGGAGCAGTTCTTC.

The gene calls are TRBV13 and TRBJ2-7; 13 bases line up with TRBD2. From germline, CDR1 is PRHDT and CDR2 FYEKMQ (reference sequence). Germline trimming cut 5 bases from V and 3 bases from J; bases unmatched to any gene: 7. CDR3 length: 16 residues. The CDR3: CASSQLAGGPNYEQYF. DNA of the CDR3: TGTGCCAGCAGCCAACTAGCGGGGGGGCCAAACTACGAGCAGTACTTC.

In this sample, this clone turned up once. The J gene is TRBJ1-2, the V gene TRBV3-1 (or the pseudogene TRBV3-2); maybe TRBD1 (5 bases). The CDR3 has 17 residues. The V and J ends lost 0 bases and 0 bases respectively, with 14 bases between them. CDR1 is LGHDT, CDR2 YNNKEL, per germline (reference sequence). CDR3: CASSQERGSLANYGYTF. The CDR3 nucleotides read TGTGCCAGCAGCCAAGAACGGGGGAGCCTAGCTAACTATGGCTACACCTTC.

The rearrangement joins TRBV4-1 to TRBJ1-4; no firm D call. With 1 base removed from V and 0 bases from J, the gap between germline ends came to 9 bases. The CDR3 contains 16 residues. CDR1 and CDR2 from the germline V gene are MGHRA and YSYEKL. The CDR3 DNA is TGCGCCAGCAGCCAAGTGTTTACTCCAACTAATGAAAAACTGTTTTTT. Translation gives CASSQVFTPTNEKLFF.

The chain links TRBV20-1 to TRBJ2-7; D is possibly TRBD1 or TRBD2 (7 bases each). Germline loops: CDR1 DFQATT, CDR2 SNEGSKA (reference sequence). The CDR3 contains 15 residues. The germline V and J ends were trimmed by 3 bases and 2 bases, with 17 bases remaining between them. CDR3 coding DNA: TGCAGTGCTAGTAGGGGGGGGACAGTAGCCTACGAGCAGTACTTC. This translates into CSASRGGTVAYEQYF.

The chain uses TRBV12-3 or TRBV12-4 and TRBJ2-1; possibly TRBD1 or TRBD2 for D (6 bases each). This CDR3 has 12 amino acids. The V end was cut by 10 bases, the J end by 12 bases, with 19 bases between. The CDR3 reads CAIRGLLWGQFF. The CDR3, as DNA: TGTGCCATCCGGGGGCTCCTCTGGGGGCAGTTCTTC.

In DNA form, the CDR3 reads TGTGCCAGCAGCTCCCCCCAAGAGCAGTACTTC. As protein: CASSSPQEQYF. V is TRBV11-2 and J is TRBJ2-7, with unresolved D. The germline CDR1 and CDR2 sequences are SGHAT and FQNNGV. V was shortened by 4 bases and J by 7 bases, with 8 bases between the two germline ends. This CDR3 contains 11 residues.

This rearrangement joins TRBV5-1 to TRBJ1-2; 11 positions match TRBD1. Germline V gene lookup returns CDR1 SGHRS and CDR2 YFSETQ. The CDR3 has 17 amino acids. V lost 0 bases and J lost 7; bases outside the gene matches: 11. The CDR3 protein is CASSLGRTGGYVGGYTF. The DNA for the CDR3 is TGCGCCAGCAGCTTGGGTCGGACAGGGGGCTACGTAGGTGGCTACACCTTC.

CDR3 loop: CASSLEGTQETQYF. For the CDR3, the DNA is TGCGCCAGCAGCTTGGAGGGGACCCAAGAGACCCAGTACTTC. The J gene is TRBJ2-5, the V gene TRBV5-1; D may correspond to TRBD1 or TRBD2 (5 bases each). Trimming stripped 0 bases from V and 1 base from J, with 7 bases between. Germline-derived CDR1 and CDR2 are SGHRS and YFSETQ. CDR3 length: 14 amino acids. Full variable domain (outside the CDR3, taken from reference TRBV5-1 and TRBJ2-5): KAGVTQTPRYLIKTRGQQVTLSCSPISGHRSVSWYQQTPGQGLQFLFEYFSETQRNKGNFPGRFSGRQFSNSRSEMNVSTLELGDSALYLCASSLEGTQETQYFGPGTRLLVL.

The chain combines TRBV6-6 with TRBJ2-1; 8 bases map to TRBD1. V was pared by 2 bases and J by 6 bases, with 6 bases of the junction left unmatched. The CDR3 runs to 15 residues. Germline V gives CDR1 MNHNY, CDR2 SVGAGI (reference sequence). The CDR3 DNA follows: TGTGCCAGCAGTTACGTGACAGGGGAGCGCAATGAGCAGTTCTTC. Amino acids: CASSYVTGERNEQFF.

The chain employs TRBV4-2 and TRBJ2-3, with a weak D call TRBD2 (5 bases). Per the germline V gene, CDR1 is LGHNA and CDR2 is YNFKEQ. Trimming took 0 bases from V and 5 from J, leaving 9 bases between them. The CDR3 length is 14 residues. CDR3 bases: TGTGCCAGCAGCCAAGATGGCGGAGGAGATACGCAGTATTTT. This gives the protein CASSQDGGGDTQYF.

This chain links TRBV6-6 with TRBJ1-3; D unresolved. Trimming took off 6 bases at V and 4 bases at J, with 7 bases between the two ends. The germline gives CDR1 MNHNY, CDR2 SVGAGI (reference sequence). This CDR3 has 12 amino acids. CDR3 coding DNA: TGTGCCAGCAGGTTGGGAGGAAACACCATATATTTT. It translates to CASRLGGNTIYF.

The chain recombines TRBV18 with TRBJ2-3; no reliable D call. Germline V gene sequence: CDR1 KGHSH, CDR2 LQKENI. Trimming left V 3 bases short and J 2 bases short, with 15 bases between. The CDR3 is 16 amino acids. CDR3 nucleotide sequence: TGTGCCAGCTCACCTCGCCCTGGGCGGCACACAGATACGCAGTATTTT. Amino acid sequence: CASSPRPGRHTDTQYF.

This rearrangement joins TRBV5-1 to TRBJ2-7; D might be TRBD2 (8 bases). V dropped 6 bases and J dropped 2 bases, with 15 bases sitting between them. CDR1 is SGHRS and CDR2 is YFSETQ in the germline V gene. This CDR3 is built from 14 residues. CDR3: CASTREGATYEQYF. In DNA, the CDR3 is TGCGCCAGCACCCGGGAGGGGGCAACCTACGAGCAGTACTTC.